The text below deals with one TCR beta chain. Its antigen is as yet unknown. The table came from immunoSEQ multiplex PCR; TCRdb's copy has only in-frame clones and leaves some out. Among fewer than 100,000 clones listed, approximately 93% were seen once. The sample belongs to a study of siplizumab effects on memory and regulatory T cells. Germline loops: CDR1 SGHRS, CDR2 YFSETQ. This CDR3 is 15 amino acids long. The V end was cut by 2 bases, the J end by 5 bases, with 16 bases between. General study findings and limits: Suppressive activity of Tregs proliferating in siplizumab cultures remained unconfirmed. Major contributors to the alloresponse seemed to be naive T cells, which also appeared more diverse than memory cells.

Sample: non-Treg CD4+ T cells sorted from blood. This sequence was found in a human donor in good health. The genes are TRBV5-1 and TRBJ2-5; D not certain. CDR3 in amino acids: CASSLTDGARETQYF. The CDR3 bases are TGCGCCAGCAGCTTAACGGACGGAGCGAGGGAGACCCAGTACTTC.